A single sample gave rise to the 5 T cell receptor beta chains below, sequenced in a study of blood T cell repertoires in COVID-19. The assay was immunoSEQ multiplex PCR, and TCRdb's table has in-frame clones only and misses some. Here the sample spans roughly 250,000 clones, 70% to 90% being singletons. The sample taken for sequencing was PBMCs or T cells enriched from blood (not recorded which). These receptors originate from a woman aged 45-65 years who had recovered from COVID-19.

This sequence joins TRBV27 and TRBJ2-7, with D possibly matching TRBD1 (5 bases). Trimming removed 5 bases at V and 5 bases at J, with 13 bases between. This CDR3 spans 13 amino acids. Germline V gives CDR1 MNHEY, CDR2 SMNVEV (reference sequence). The CDR3: CASSRQTGHEQYF. Here the CDR3 DNA reads TGTGCCAGCAGTCGACAGACGGGCCACGAGCAGTACTTC.

The V gene is TRBV27, the J gene TRBJ2-1; 8 bases fit TRBD2. The length of the CDR3 is 16 residues. Germline CDR1 MNHEY, CDR2 SMNVEV (reference sequence). The J segment lost 3 bases and the V segment lost 1 base, leaving 5 bases of the junction unmatched. CDR3 in amino acids: CASSLYSGALYNEQFF. CDR3 nucleotide sequence: TGTGCCAGCAGTTTATATAGCGGGGCTCTCTACAATGAGCAGTTCTTC.

The rearrangement joins TRBV18 to TRBJ2-1, with D uncertain. This CDR3 has 13 amino acids. The germline gives CDR1 KGHSH, CDR2 LQKENI. With 0 bases removed from V and 9 bases from J, the gap between germline ends came to 9 bases. The CDR3 is CASSPPGASEQFF. The DNA of the CDR3 is TGTGCCAGCTCACCACCGGGTGCTAGTGAGCAGTTCTTC.

In regard to this clone: This sample includes further DNA sequences coding for the same CDR3. The V and J genes are TRBV5-1 and TRBJ1-1; D call uncertain. V lost 0 bases and J lost 1, with 7 bases in between. The germline CDR1 and CDR2 sequences are SGHRS and YFSETQ. The CDR3 contains 14 residues. The CDR3 sequence: CASSLVPGNTEAFF. The CDR3 nucleotides read TGCGCCAGCAGCTTGGTTCCGGGGAACACTGAAGCTTTCTTT.

The rearrangement links TRBV7-6 to TRBJ2-5; D is uncertain. CDR3 length: 13 amino acids. V was cut by 0 bases and J by 2 bases, with 4 bases left in between. CDR1 is SGHVS, CDR2 FNYEAQ, per germline. The CDR3 here is CASSLASQETQYF. CDR3 bases: TGTGCCAGCAGCTTAGCGTCGCAAGAGACCCAGTACTTC.